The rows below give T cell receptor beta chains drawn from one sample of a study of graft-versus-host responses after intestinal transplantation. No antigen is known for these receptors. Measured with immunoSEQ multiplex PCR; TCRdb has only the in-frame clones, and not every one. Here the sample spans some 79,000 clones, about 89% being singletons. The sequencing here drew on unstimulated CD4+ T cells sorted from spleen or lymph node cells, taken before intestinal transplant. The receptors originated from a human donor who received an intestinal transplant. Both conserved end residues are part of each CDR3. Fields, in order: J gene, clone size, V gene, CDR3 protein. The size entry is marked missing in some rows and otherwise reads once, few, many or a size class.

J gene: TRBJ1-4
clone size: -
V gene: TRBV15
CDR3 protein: CATRRTLSTNEKLFF

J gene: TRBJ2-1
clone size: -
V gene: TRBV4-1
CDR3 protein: CASSQGLAGEQFF

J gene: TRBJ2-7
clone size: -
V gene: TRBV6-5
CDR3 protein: CASSFDRVFYEQYF

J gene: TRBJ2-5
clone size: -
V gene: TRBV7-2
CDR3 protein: CASSLNPWAGAQYF

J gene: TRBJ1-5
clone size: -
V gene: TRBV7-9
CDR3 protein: CASSLIQGGNQPQHF

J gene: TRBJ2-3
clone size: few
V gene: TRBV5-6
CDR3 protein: CASSLRLAGGALDTQYF

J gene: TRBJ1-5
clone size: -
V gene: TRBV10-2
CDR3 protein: CASSDRGAQHF

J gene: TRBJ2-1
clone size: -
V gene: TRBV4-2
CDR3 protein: CASSLTAGLAGTNEQFF

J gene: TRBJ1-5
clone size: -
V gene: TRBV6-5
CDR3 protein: CASSDQGARQPQHF

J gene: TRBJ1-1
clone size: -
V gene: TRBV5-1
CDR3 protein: CASRRRGDTEAFF

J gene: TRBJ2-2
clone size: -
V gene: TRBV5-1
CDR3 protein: CASSLDPANTGELFF

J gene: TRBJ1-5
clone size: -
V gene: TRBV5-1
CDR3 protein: CASNLQGYSNQPQHF

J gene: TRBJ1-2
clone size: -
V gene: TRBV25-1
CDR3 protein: CASSEKTGQGYTF

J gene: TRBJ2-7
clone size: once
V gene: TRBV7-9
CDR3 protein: CASSSGILYEQYF

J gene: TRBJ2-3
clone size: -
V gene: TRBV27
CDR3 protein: CASSFRESTDTQYF

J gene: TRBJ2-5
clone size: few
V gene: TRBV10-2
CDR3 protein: CASSADSRTQYF

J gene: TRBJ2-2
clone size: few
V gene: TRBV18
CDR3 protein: CASSPQRSNTGELFF

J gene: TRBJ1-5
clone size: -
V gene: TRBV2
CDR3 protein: CASSEDRGNQPQHF

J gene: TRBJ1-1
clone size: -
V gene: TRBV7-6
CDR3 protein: CASSLAGGNTEAFF